This T cell receptor beta chain was sequenced during a study of regulatory T cells in long-lasting Graves disease. The authors built TCR beta libraries using iRepertoire HTBI primers and Arm-PCR of CDR3 regions. A single record per CDR3 protein comes from TCRdb applying MiXCR to the multiplex PCR reads. The sample shows about 350,000 distinct CDR3 sequences, 16% of them seen only once. General study results and limits: Exclusively peripheral blood, rather than thyroid tissue, was studied.

Noted time point: newly diagnosed GD, antithyroid drugs for less than 3 months. Construction of the TCR library relied on RNA isolated from PBMCs. Clinicians diagnosed Graves' disease using American Thyroid Association guidelines. The CDR3 spans 15 residues. Germline CDR1 is LGHDT and CDR2 is YNNKEL (reference sequence). With 6 bases removed from V and 4 bases from J, the gap between germline ends came to 15 bases. For this clonotype: What it binds is unknown.

These data also formed part of another study, on T cells in Graves' hyperthyroidism and ophthalmopathy.

This clonotype originated in a young woman with Graves disease. This sequence joins TRBV3-1 and TRBJ2-2; tentatively, D is TRBD1 or TRBD2 (5 bases each). The sample consisted of peripheral blood mononuclear cells (PBMCs), taken at new diagnosis, from a patient treated with antithyroid drugs. The CDR3 nucleotides read TGTGCCAGCAGGGGACGTAGCGTCGGCACCGGGGAGCTGTTTTTT. It encodes CASRGRSVGTGELFF.